One and the same sample provided the 14 T cell receptor beta chains below, sequenced in a study of identifying expanded T cells in peripheral blood. Some clones are missing from TCRdb's copy, which holds only in-frame ones; the method was immunoSEQ multiplex PCR. The table lists approximately 94,000 clones, over 80% of them singletons. The sample taken for sequencing was blood. These receptors all stem from a person aged 18 to 70 in good health.

The chain couples TRBV7-9 to TRBJ1-1, with D possibly TRBD1 on 6 matching bases. The CDR3 is made up of 14 amino acids. Per germline, CDR1 SEHNR and CDR2 FQNEAQ (reference sequence). V dropped 0 bases and J dropped 8 bases, with 13 bases sitting between them. The CDR3 reads CASSLAMGGTEAFF. The CDR3 DNA is TGTGCCAGCAGCTTAGCGATGGGGGGGACAGAAGCTTTCTTT.

This chain joins TRBV5-4 and TRBJ1-1; D call uncertain. Germline V gene lookup returns CDR1 SGHNT and CDR2 YYREEE (reference sequence). CDR3 length: 14 amino acids. V was pared by 3 bases and J by 0 bases, with 9 bases between. CDR3 loop: CASSSGQMNTEAFF. The DNA of the CDR3 is TGTGCCAGCAGCTCTGGTCAGATGAACACTGAAGCTTTCTTT.

The chain links TRBV6-6 to TRBJ1-3; weak D call: TRBD1 (6 bases). CDR1 is MNHNY and CDR2 is SVGAGI in the germline V gene (reference sequence). Between the trimmed V and J ends, which lost 0 bases and 4 bases, there was a span of 10 bases. The length of the CDR3 is 15 residues. CDR3 residues: CASSYSGRGGNTIYF. The CDR3 DNA sequence: TGTGCCAGCAGTTACTCCGGCAGGGGAGGAAACACCATATATTTT.

Written as DNA, the CDR3 is TGCAGCGTTAATCCCAAGGGGAACTTCTACGAGCAGTACTTC. This translates into CSVNPKGNFYEQYF. The rearrangement uses TRBV29-1 and TRBJ2-7, with D tentatively TRBD1 (5 bases). Germline V CDR1 and CDR2: SQVTM, ANQGSEA. V was cut by 5 bases and J by 3 bases, with 17 bases left in between. The CDR3 spans 14 residues.

This clone appeared once. The chain employs TRBV19 and TRBJ1-1; D unresolved. The CDR3 is made up of 13 amino acids. Trimming removed 3 bases from V and 0 bases from J, with 5 bases in between. CDR1 and CDR2 (germline): LNHDA, SQIVND (reference sequence). CDR3 region: CASSIYVNTEAFF. In DNA, the CDR3 is TGTGCCAGTAGTATCTACGTGAACACTGAAGCTTTCTTT.

This clone showed up just a few times. This chain joins TRBV2 and TRBJ1-2; TRBD1 might be the D (5 bases). Trimming took off 6 bases at V and 4 bases at J, with 12 bases between the two ends. Germline values: CDR1 SNHLY, CDR2 FYNNEI. CDR3 length: 13 amino acids. The DNA for the CDR3 is TGTGCCAGCAGCGCTGCGCAGGGCTATGGCTACACCTTC. Translation gives CASSAAQGYGYTF. Based on the CDR3 plus reference TRBV2 and TRBJ1-2, the full variable domain is EPEVTQTPSHQVTQMGQEVILRCVPISNHLYFYWYRQILGQKVEFLVSFYNNEISEKSEIFDDQFSVERPDGSNFTLKIRSTKLEDSAMYFCASSAAQGYGYTFGSGTRLTVV.

The chain carries TRBV6-6 and TRBJ1-2; a possible D gene is TRBD1 (6 bases). Trimming stripped 4 bases from V and 2 bases from J, with 8 bases between. The CDR3 covers 13 residues. The germline gives CDR1 MNHNY, CDR2 SVGAGI (reference sequence). The chain's CDR3 is CASSFGQNYGYTF. The CDR3 DNA follows: TGTGCCAGCAGTTTCGGACAGAACTATGGCTACACCTTC.

The chain combines TRBV5-4 with TRBJ1-4, with D maybe TRBD1 (6 bases). Trimming cost V 2 bases and J 4 bases, with 15 bases left between them. Per germline, CDR1 SGHNT and CDR2 YYREEE (reference sequence). This CDR3 is built from 16 residues. The chain's CDR3 is CASSFQDRDLNEKLFF. The DNA for the CDR3 is TGTGCCAGCAGCTTTCAGGACAGAGACCTTAATGAAAAACTGTTTTTT.

The chain recombines TRBV6-6 with TRBJ1-5; D remains ambiguous. Trimming left V 7 bases short and J 6 bases short, with 19 bases between. This CDR3 region has 15 residues. The germline gives CDR1 MNHNY, CDR2 SVGAGI (reference sequence). CDR3 in amino acids: CASTMSDGKGQPQHF. The CDR3 region has the DNA TGTGCCAGCACCATGAGCGACGGTAAGGGTCAGCCCCAGCATTTT.

This chain connects TRBV6-6 to TRBJ2-3; D gene ambiguous. CDR1 and CDR2 (germline): MNHNY, SVGAGI (reference sequence). Between the trimmed V and J ends, which lost 2 bases and 11 bases, there was a span of 20 bases. This CDR3 contains 15 residues. CDR3 DNA: TGTGCCAGCAGTTACGGAGAGAGACTGGAGAAAGTGCAGTATTTT. Amino acid sequence: CASSYGERLEKVQYF.

This chain uses TRBV7-2 with TRBJ1-3, with 11 bases lining up with TRBD1. From germline, CDR1 is SGHTA and CDR2 FQGNSA. Trimming at V came to 1 base and at J to 2 bases, leaving 4 bases not matched to a gene. The CDR3 runs to 17 residues. CDR3 protein: CASSLDGTGGTGNTIYF. The CDR3 DNA is TGTGCCAGCAGCTTAGATGGGACAGGGGGGACTGGAAACACCATATATTTT.

The J gene is TRBJ1-4, the V gene TRBV29-1; 9 bases fit TRBD1. Germline values: CDR1 SQVTM, CDR2 ANQGSEA. The ends lost 5 bases at V and 7 bases at J; junction bases unmatched: 11. The CDR3 is 15 residues long. The DNA for the CDR3 is TGCAGCGTTCGGGGCATACAGGGGGCTGGTGAAAAACTGTTTTTT. It specifies CSVRGIQGAGEKLFF. Supplemented by reference TRBV29-1 and TRBJ1-4, the full variable domain reads SAVISQKPSRDICQRGTSLTIQCQVDSQVTMMFWYRQQPGQSLTLIATANQGSEATYESGFVIDKFPISRPNLTFSTLTVSNMSPEDSSIYLCSVRGIQGAGEKLFFGSGTQLSVL.

The rearrangement uses TRBV11-1 and TRBJ1-4; the D gene is possibly TRBD1 (5 bases). The V and J ends lost 1 base and 10 bases respectively, with 13 bases between them. Per the germline V gene, CDR1 is SGHAT and CDR2 is FQDESV (reference sequence). CDR3 length: 14 amino acids. The DNA of the CDR3 is TGTGCCAGCAGCTTAGAGGGAGCAACAGGAAAACTGTTTTTT. Translation: CASSLEGATGKLFF.

The rearrangement links TRBV7-3 to TRBJ2-7; TRBD2 might be the D (6 bases). The V and J ends lost 6 bases and 5 bases respectively, with 17 bases between them. Germline V gives CDR1 SGHTA, CDR2 FQGTGA. CDR3 length: 14 amino acids. CDR3 DNA sequence: TGTGCCAGCAGTCTTTCGTCGTGGGGGGACGAGCAGTACTTC. As protein: CASSLSSWGDEQYF.